A single sample is the source of the 29 T cell receptor beta chains below, sequenced in a study of T-cell reconstitution after alpha-beta-depleted transplantation in children. Preparing the TCRbeta library involved the use of unique molecular identifiers. Using its own MiXCR run on the PCR reads, TCRdb lists one record per CDR3 protein. This sample carries about 610,000 distinct CDR3 sequences, 10% of them seen once, and the ten largest clones take less than 5%. Sequencing was performed on PBMCs from the stem cell graft donor, taken from the stem cell graft. These receptor sequences come from a human donor who donated a stem cell graft to a child with acute myeloid leukemia.

There are a few counts of this clonotype. This chain uses TRBV27 with TRBJ2-7, with D possibly being TRBD2 (5 bases). The V gene lost 11 bases and the J gene lost 3 bases, with 17 bases spanning the gap. Germline V gives CDR1 MNHEY, CDR2 SMNVEV (reference sequence). The CDR3 has 13 residues. The CDR3 region has the DNA TGTGCCCACGGAGTGGAGGCGGGCTACGAGCAGTACTTC. Amino acid sequence: CAHGVEAGYEQYF.

This chain uses TRBV29-1 with TRBJ1-1; a possible D gene is TRBD1 (5 bases). CDR3 size: 14 residues. Looked up from germline, CDR1 is SQVTM and CDR2 is ANQGSEA. Trimming took off 2 bases at V and 0 bases at J, with 10 bases between the two ends. The CDR3 DNA sequence: TGCAGCGTTGAACAGGGTAATATGAACACTGAAGCTTTCTTT. Protein sequence: CSVEQGNMNTEAFF.

This clonotype turned up a few times. The chain uses TRBV5-1 and TRBJ1-6; D is uncertain. The CDR3 is 17 amino acids. V gave up 1 base and J gave up 5 bases, with 16 bases separating them. Germline assignment: CDR1 SGHRS and CDR2 YFSETQ. CDR3 bases: TGCGCCAGCAGCTTGCTCCTCGGCACCCTTAATAATTCACCCCTCCACTTT. Translating it yields CASSLLLGTLNNSPLHF.

The V call is TRBV29-1, the J call TRBJ1-2; D remains ambiguous. CDR3 length: 12 amino acids. Germline V gene data show CDR1 as SQVTM and CDR2 as ANQGSEA. V dropped 0 bases and J dropped 7 bases, with 9 bases sitting between them. The CDR3 coding sequence is TGCAGCGTTGAAGATCCGGACGGTGGCTACACCTTC. It codes for CSVEDPDGGYTF. The full variable domain, completed using reference TRBV29-1 and TRBJ1-2, is SAVISQKPSRDICQRGTSLTIQCQVDSQVTMMFWYRQQPGQSLTLIATANQGSEATYESGFVIDKFPISRPNLTFSTLTVSNMSPEDSSIYLCSVEDPDGGYTFGSGTRLTVV.

This clonotype has a count of ten or more. The chain has TRBV9 and TRBJ2-5; D is undetermined. Germline CDR1 and CDR2: SGDLS and YYNGEE. This CDR3 has 19 amino acids. Trimming took 3 bases from V and 0 from J, leaving 24 bases between them. CDR3 sequence reads: CASSATQVKTGRYQETQYF. The CDR3 DNA follows: TGTGCCAGCAGCGCAACCCAGGTGAAGACCGGACGGTACCAAGAGACCCAGTACTTC.

A word on this clonotype: This clone may be a read error of a much larger clone one base away. The gene calls are TRBV29-1 and TRBJ2-7, with 9 bases lining up with TRBD1. Germline V gene sequence: CDR1 SQVTM, CDR2 ANQGSEA. This CDR3 is built from 16 residues. The CDR3 spells CCVAVSGQGSPYEQYF. DNA of the CDR3: TGCTGCGTCGCCGTATCGGGACAGGGCTCGCCCTACGAGCAGTACTTC.

This clonotype was seen a few times. This chain links TRBV30 with TRBJ1-4; the D is unclear. From germline, CDR1 is GTSNPN and CDR2 SVGIG (reference sequence). V dropped 2 bases and J dropped 8 bases, with 15 bases sitting between them. The CDR3 is 14 residues long. The CDR3 protein is CAWSTPGSGEKLFF. CDR3 coding DNA: TGTGCCTGGAGTACTCCGGGGAGCGGGGAAAAACTGTTTTTT.

The sample holds many counts of this clonotype. CDR3 nucleotides: TGCGCCAGCAGCCAAGACGTCGGGGAGACCCAGTACTTC. The encoded protein is CASSQDVGETQYF. The chain employs TRBV4-3 and TRBJ2-5; the D is unclear. There are 13 residues in the CDR3. Germline V gene lookup returns CDR1 LGHNA and CDR2 YSLEER. Trimming stripped 0 bases from V and 5 bases from J, with 7 bases between.

The V gene is TRBV5-1, the J gene TRBJ1-4; D unclear. This CDR3 contains 16 residues. V was shortened by 5 bases and J by 4 bases, with 18 bases between the two germline ends. Germline V gives CDR1 SGHRS, CDR2 YFSETQ. The CDR3 sequence: CASSSRTRSGNEKLFF. CDR3 nucleotide sequence: TGCGCCAGCAGTTCCCGTACACGCTCCGGTAATGAAAAACTGTTTTTT.

The chain recombines TRBV20-1 with TRBJ1-4; D is ambiguous. The CDR3 is made up of 12 amino acids. CDR1 is DFQATT, CDR2 SNEGSKA, per germline (reference sequence). In DNA, the CDR3 is TGCAGCTCAGAAGGCCGGGATGAAAAACTGTTTTTT. This sequence encodes CSSEGRDEKLFF.

This clonotype was detected many times. This chain uses TRBV5-1 with TRBJ2-1; no clear D. Between the trimmed V and J ends, which lost 0 bases and 6 bases, there was a span of 10 bases. The CDR3 is 14 amino acids. CDR1 and CDR2 from the germline V gene are SGHRS and YFSETQ. CDR3 loop: CASSLGQASNEQFF. Written as DNA, the CDR3 is TGCGCCAGCAGCTTGGGGCAGGCCAGCAATGAGCAGTTCTTC.

As to this clonotype: Since a much larger clone is just one base distant, this may be a read error. The chain uses TRBV6-1 and TRBJ1-5, with D perhaps TRBD1 (6 bases). The CDR3 sequence is 15 residues long. Trimming took 3 bases from V and 5 from J, leaving 14 bases between them. CDR1 is MNHNS, CDR2 SASEGT, per germline. The CDR3 region is CASSDWGATYQPQHF. Here the CDR3 DNA reads TGTGCCAGCAGTGATTGGGGGGCCACCTATCAGCCCCAGCATTTT.

This clonotype was detected a few times. This chain links TRBV3-1 with TRBJ2-1, with TRBD2 matching over 10 bases. After removal of 4 bases from V and 7 bases from J, the junction contained 7 bases not matched to a gene. The CDR3 sequence is 15 residues long. The germline CDR1 and CDR2 sequences are LGHDT and YNNKEL (reference sequence). DNA for the CDR3: TGTGCCAGCAGCCTCGGGACTAGCGTCGGAAATGAGCAGTTCTTC. As protein: CASSLGTSVGNEQFF.

This clonotype has just a few counts. The chain uses TRBV27 and TRBJ2-7; D gene uncertain. CDR3 size: 13 residues. The V gene's germline CDR1 is MNHEY and CDR2 SMNVEV (reference sequence). V gave up 7 bases and J gave up 3 bases, with 13 bases separating them. CDR3 nucleotides: TGTGCCAGCAATAGCATGAACGGCTACGAGCAGTACTTC. Amino acid sequence: CASNSMNGYEQYF.

The gene calls are TRBV6-1 and TRBJ2-3, with a possible D match to TRBD1 (6 bases). The CDR3 is 14 residues long. V was clipped by 5 bases and J by 2 bases, with 11 bases between them. Germline V lookup: CDR1 MNHNS, CDR2 SASEGT. The CDR3 loop is CASSRGMFTDTQYF. CDR3 sequence (DNA): TGTGCCAGCAGTAGGGGGATGTTCACAGATACGCAGTATTTT.

A remark on this clonotype: The likely explanation is a read error, given a far larger clone one base away. This chain uses TRBV2 with TRBJ1-1; D unresolved. V was cut by 4 bases and J by 5 bases, with 5 bases left in between. CDR1 is SNHLY, CDR2 FYNNEI, per germline. This CDR3 comprises 11 residues. CDR3 residues: CASSVGTEAFF. The CDR3 coding sequence is TGTGCCAGCAGTGTGGGGACTGAAGCTTTCTTT.

The rearrangement joins TRBV19 to TRBJ1-2; possibly TRBD1 for D (5 bases). The V end lost 3 bases, the J end lost 8 bases, and 16 bases lay between the germline ends. The CDR3 totals 14 residues. CDR1 LNHDA and CDR2 SQIVND come from the germline V gene (reference sequence). CDR3 protein: CASSINMGPYGYTF. DNA for the CDR3: TGTGCCAGTAGTATTAATATGGGGCCCTACGGCTACACCTTC.

This clonotype has just a few counts. J is TRBJ1-6 and V is TRBV10-3; TRBD1 matches 9 bases. The germline gives CDR1 ENHRY, CDR2 SYGVKD. CDR3 length: 14 residues. V trimming: 4 bases; J trimming: 5 bases; junction bases outside the gene matches: 0. The DNA for the CDR3 is TGTGCCATCAGTGGGGACAGGGATAATTCACCCCTCCACTTT. Translating gives CAISGDRDNSPLHF.

This clonotype was recorded at least ten times. This chain uses TRBV9 with TRBJ1-1; 8 nucleotides align to TRBD1. CDR3 length equals 14 residues. Germline CDR1 SGDLS, CDR2 YYNGEE. Trimming at V came to 4 bases and at J to 10 bases, leaving 12 bases not matched to a gene. CDR3 amino acids: CASSLWTGYFRAFF. CDR3 bases: TGTGCCAGCAGCCTGTGGACAGGGTATTTTAGAGCTTTCTTT.

CDR3 sequence: CASRPDYTEAFF. CDR3 DNA sequence: TGTGCCAGCAGGCCGGACTACACTGAAGCTTTCTTT. This chain uses TRBV28 with TRBJ1-1, with D hard to call. The V gene's germline CDR1 is MDHEN and CDR2 SYDVKM. The CDR3 runs 12 residues. Trimming cost V 6 bases and J 3 bases, with 8 bases left between them.

CDR3 in amino acids: CASSPPGDRFSSSYNSPLHF. The CDR3 DNA follows: TGTGCCAGCTCACCACCCGGAGATAGATTTTCAAGCTCCTATAATTCACCCCTCCACTTT. The V call is TRBV18, the J call TRBJ1-6; no clear D. V was trimmed by 0 bases and J by 0 bases, leaving 18 bases between them. CDR1 and CDR2 (germline): KGHSH, LQKENI. This CDR3 comprises 20 residues.

This clonotype was counted a few times. V is TRBV7-9 and J is TRBJ1-4, with TRBD1 as a possible D gene (5 bases). This CDR3 contains 15 residues. Per the germline V gene, CDR1 is SEHNR and CDR2 is FQNEAQ (reference sequence). The ends were cut back, 5 bases at V and 3 bases at J, with 13 bases in the middle. In DNA form, the CDR3 reads TGTGCCAGCAGCCCCCCAGGGTATCCTAATGAAAAACTGTTTTTT. This gives the protein CASSPPGYPNEKLFF.

This clonotype occurred a few times. The genes are TRBV20-1 and TRBJ2-1; 13 positions agree with TRBD2. The length of the CDR3 is 19 residues. The V gene's germline CDR1 is DFQATT and CDR2 SNEGSKA (reference sequence). Losses at the gene ends were 0 bases for V and 4 bases for J; bases not matched to a gene: 12. CDR3 region: CSARERGSGTSGTYNEQFF. The CDR3 nucleotides are TGCAGTGCTAGAGAGCGGGGCTCAGGGACTAGCGGGACTTACAATGAGCAGTTCTTC.

A few counts support this clonotype. V gene TRBV6-1 combines with J gene TRBJ1-2, with 8 bases matching TRBD1. Germline lookup yields CDR1 MNHNS and CDR2 SASEGT. V was pared by 6 bases and J by 4 bases, with 4 bases of the junction left unmatched. The CDR3 has 13 amino acids. CDR3 sequence reads: CASRGTGVYGYTF. The CDR3 nucleotides read TGTGCCAGCAGGGGGACAGGAGTCTATGGCTACACCTTC.

This clonotype was counted between two and nine times. The rearrangement links TRBV9 to TRBJ1-1; D is unclear. Trimming stripped 0 bases from V and 6 bases from J, with 12 bases between. The CDR3 is made up of 14 amino acids. The germline V gene has CDR1 SGDLS and CDR2 YYNGEE. CDR3: CASSVAGLNAEAFF. The CDR3 nucleotides are TGTGCCAGCAGCGTAGCAGGTTTAAACGCTGAAGCTTTCTTT.

This clonotype has ten or more counts. The rearrangement uses TRBV20-1 and TRBJ1-2; D perhaps matches TRBD1 (5 bases). This CDR3 contains 14 residues. The ends were cut back, 3 bases at V and 5 bases at J, with 16 bases in the middle. Germline V CDR1 and CDR2: DFQATT, SNEGSKA (reference sequence). As DNA, the CDR3 is TGCAGTGCTAGGACACTAGACAGATTTTATGGCTACACCTTC. It yields the protein CSARTLDRFYGYTF.

This rearrangement joins TRBV27 to TRBJ1-5; TRBD1 is a possible D gene (5 bases). Germline V gene sequence: CDR1 MNHEY, CDR2 SMNVEV (reference sequence). V lost 2 bases and J 5 bases, leaving 10 bases between the germline ends. The CDR3 loop spans 14 amino acids. This CDR3 reads CASSLGGKYQPQHF. For the CDR3, the DNA is TGTGCCAGCAGTTTAGGGGGGAAGTATCAGCCCCAGCATTTT.

This clonotype was picked up a small number of times. V gene TRBV6-1 combines with J gene TRBJ2-3; D is ambiguous. The CDR3 loop spans 14 amino acids. Trimming took 6 bases from V and 0 from J, leaving 10 bases between them. Germline V gene data show CDR1 as MNHNS and CDR2 as SASEGT. The DNA of the CDR3 is TGTGCCAGCAGCCCCACATCTAGCACAGATACGCAGTATTTT. This gives the protein CASSPTSSTDTQYF.

The rearrangement uses TRBV9 and TRBJ2-7, with no clear D. Trimming stripped 3 bases from V and 5 bases from J, with 9 bases between. Germline V gene sequence: CDR1 SGDLS, CDR2 YYNGEE. The CDR3 extends over 12 amino acids. CDR3: CASSALGHEQYF. CDR3 nucleotides: TGTGCCAGCAGCGCTCTTGGGCACGAGCAGTACTTC. Variable domain in full (rest from reference TRBV9 and TRBJ2-7): DSGVTQTPKHLITATGQRVTLRCSPRSGDLSVYWYQQSLDQGLQFLIQYYNGEERAKGNILERFSAQQFPDLHSELNLSSLELGDSALYFCASSALGHEQYFGPGTRLTVT.